These 14 T cell receptor beta chains were sequenced from one sample in a study of shared clonotypes between healthy human individuals. TCRdb's table, derived via immunoSEQ multiplex PCR, lists solely in-frame clones and lacks some. The sample lists 2 million to 2.5 million clones, approximately 93% occurring once. Sequencing used naive CD4+ T cells from PBMCs. As to subset: CD45RA+ positively selected. The source is a man in his late teens or twenties in good health. Some clones in this sample may be carry-over from other donors' samples.

For this clone: Within the sample, other DNA sequences also encode this same CDR3. The chain has TRBV7-3 and TRBJ2-6; TRBD2 agrees at 7 bases. J lost 2 bases, V lost 2 bases, and 0 bases had no gene match. Germline CDR1 is SGHTA and CDR2 is FQGTGA. CDR3 length: 15 amino acids. For the CDR3, the DNA is TGTGCCAGCAGCTTAGCGGGGGCTGGGGCCAACGTCCTGACTTTC. This gives the protein CASSLAGAGANVLTF.

About this clone: The same CDR3 can be traced to other DNA sequences in this sample. V is TRBV5-1 and J is TRBJ1-1, with D maybe TRBD1 (6 bases). Germline V gives CDR1 SGHRS, CDR2 YFSETQ. V gave up 4 bases and J gave up 2 bases, with 12 bases separating them. This CDR3 is built from 14 residues. This CDR3 is CASSVGQPNTEAFF. CDR3 nucleotide sequence: TGCGCCAGCAGCGTCGGACAGCCTAACACTGAAGCTTTCTTT.

This clone was observed once. V is TRBV28 and J is TRBJ1-2; TRBD1 matches 9 bases. There are 13 residues in the CDR3. The V gene end was trimmed by 6 bases and the J gene end by 9 bases; junction bases not matched to a gene: 8. Per the germline V gene, CDR1 is MDHEN and CDR2 is SYDVKM. The CDR3 bases are TGTGCCAGCAGCCCGGACAGGGGAGGAAGCTACACCTTC. Encoded protein: CASSPDRGGSYTF.

V gene TRBV5-4 combines with J gene TRBJ2-7; D is uncertain. Germline assignment: CDR1 SGHNT and CDR2 YYREEE (reference sequence). V was trimmed by 4 bases and J by 3 bases, leaving 11 bases between them. This CDR3 spans 13 amino acids. CDR3 coding DNA: TGTGCCAGCAGCCCCAGTGTTAGCTACGAGCAGTACTTC. Encoded protein: CASSPSVSYEQYF. The entire variable domain, with the rest obtained from reference TRBV5-4 and TRBJ2-7, is as follows: ETGVTQSPTHLIKTRGQQVTLRCSSQSGHNTVSWYQQALGQGPQFIFQYYREEENGRGNFPPRFSGLQFPNYSSELNVNALELDDSALYLCASSPSVSYEQYFGPGTRLTVT.

Points on this clone: In the same sample, other DNA sequences code for this CDR3. The chain couples TRBV29-1 to TRBJ1-3, with D hard to call. V lost 4 bases and J 0 bases, leaving 7 bases between the germline ends. The CDR3 has 13 residues. Germline CDR1 is SQVTM and CDR2 is ANQGSEA. The CDR3 is CSVAESSGNTIYF. CDR3 DNA sequence: TGCAGCGTTGCAGAGAGCTCTGGAAACACCATATATTTT.

This clone was detected only a few times. This sequence joins TRBV5-1 and TRBJ2-5; D might be TRBD2 (5 bases). CDR1 and CDR2 (germline): SGHRS, YFSETQ. This CDR3 region has 14 residues. V dropped 2 bases and J dropped 2 bases, with 10 bases sitting between them. The CDR3 region is CASSFYGIQETQYF. The CDR3 DNA reads as TGCGCCAGCAGCTTCTACGGGATTCAAGAGACCCAGTACTTC.

This clone was counted between two and nine times. V gene TRBV28 combines with J gene TRBJ1-2, with D possibly being TRBD1 (6 bases). V was trimmed by 8 bases and J by 5 bases, leaving 15 bases between them. Germline lookup yields CDR1 MDHEN and CDR2 SYDVKM. The CDR3 sequence is 13 residues long. The CDR3 here is CASETGKDYGYTF. The CDR3 DNA is TGTGCCAGCGAAACAGGGAAGGATTATGGCTACACCTTC.

V gene TRBV18 combines with J gene TRBJ1-1; 8 bases match TRBD1. The trim removed 6 bases at V and 4 bases at J, leaving 7 bases unmatched. This CDR3 is built from 14 residues. Germline loops: CDR1 KGHSH, CDR2 LQKENI. DNA of the CDR3: TGTGCCAGCTCCGAACAGGGGGGGAGCACTGAAGCTTTCTTT. This gives the protein CASSEQGGSTEAFF.

The V gene is TRBV6-5, the J gene TRBJ1-5, with D perhaps TRBD1 (5 bases). The germline V gene encodes CDR1 MNHEY and CDR2 SVGAGI. The CDR3 has 13 amino acids. V lost 4 bases and J lost 5, with 9 bases in between. CDR3 amino acids: CASSSGRYQPQHF. In DNA, the CDR3 is TGTGCCAGCAGTTCAGGGCGCTATCAGCCCCAGCATTTT.

V gene TRBV4-1 combines with J gene TRBJ2-7, with D perhaps given as TRBD1 or TRBD2 (5 bases each). Germline CDR1 MGHRA, CDR2 YSYEKL. V lost 4 bases and J 2 bases, leaving 21 bases between the germline ends. This CDR3 spans 17 amino acids. CDR3 sequence (DNA): TGCGCCAGCAGCCGTCAAGGGACCGGAAGCTCACCCTACGAGCAGTACTTC. As protein: CASSRQGTGSSPYEQYF.

This chain links TRBV4-3 with TRBJ2-2; 8 positions agree with TRBD2. Germline CDR1 is LGHNA and CDR2 is YSLEER. The CDR3 has 15 residues. Germline trimming cut 3 bases from V and 7 bases from J; bases unmatched to any gene: 7. The CDR3 DNA is TGCGCCAGCAGCCAGGGCGGGACTAGGGGCGGGGAGCTGTTTTTT. It translates to CASSQGGTRGGELFF.

This chain joins TRBV5-1 and TRBJ2-5; 11 bases fit TRBD2. The germline V gene encodes CDR1 SGHRS and CDR2 YFSETQ. The CDR3 is 15 amino acids. J lost 0 bases, V lost 6 bases, and 4 bases had no gene match. CDR3 sequence: CASNWGLADQETQYF. CDR3 DNA sequence: TGCGCCAGCAACTGGGGACTAGCGGACCAAGAGACCCAGTACTTC.

The DNA for the CDR3 is TGTGCCAGCAGCCAAGCGTTTGGGTCTGCTAGACGGTTCTTC. Protein sequence: CASSQAFGSARRFF. The genes are TRBV14 and TRBJ2-1; D ambiguous. Trimming removed 1 base from V and 15 bases from J, with 19 bases in between. Germline assignment: CDR1 SGHDN and CDR2 FVKESK. This CDR3 comprises 14 residues.

The rearrangement uses TRBV29-1 and TRBJ2-7; tentatively, D is TRBD2 (5 bases). The CDR3 loop spans 10 amino acids. The ends were cut back, 6 bases at V and 7 bases at J, with 10 bases in the middle. Germline-derived CDR1 and CDR2 are SQVTM and ANQGSEA. CDR3 region: CSVRKREQYF. The CDR3 DNA is TGCAGCGTCCGAAAGCGGGAGCAGTACTTC.